This T cell receptor (beta chain) derives from a study of chemoradiotherapy in HPV16-positive cancers (dated 2022 in TCRdb). At the level of the whole study: Candidate HPV-specific T-cell clones and common TCR motifs were defined through functional T-cell assays on cells from a couple of HPV16-positive patients. TCR repertoires from some 90 patients with HPV-related cancers were then used to track the candidate HPV-specific TCRs and motifs. The study asked whether T-cell immunity against the HPV oncoproteins E6 and E7 changes during chemoradiotherapy and whether it affects survival.

The method was the immunoSEQ multiplex PCR assay. TCRdb obtained this table from immuneACCESS and retained in-frame rearrangements with V and J assigned. These tables miss some clones; where compared with another copy, unresolved V genes account for less than half of the shortfall, and the remainder is unexplained. A total of 7,500 to 8,000 clones appear in this sample, more than 75% of them only once. The ten largest clones capture 1.9% of the sample. Because repertoires were sampled repeatedly during chemoradiotherapy, clonal expansion in the tumor microenvironment could be followed. This clone came up a few times. Its binding antigen is unknown. Per-nucleotide qualities are absent, and no much larger clonotype sits a single base away. The research as a whole found: The survival association was reported for HPV16-positive patients, and the functional definition of HPV-specific T cells was derived from only a couple of HPV16-positive patients. In HPV16-positive patients, expansion of HPV-responsive T cells during chemoradiotherapy was associated with improved recurrence-free survival. Expansion of candidate HPV-specific clones and E7-related TCR motifs was observed in the tumor microenvironment during treatment, whereas no such expansion was observed for non-HPV-specific T cells.

Counted from cysteine to phenylalanine, this CDR3 has 14 amino acids. Only the CDR3 DNA stays, 42 bases, in frame from base 1. Trimming takes 9 bases from V and 2 bases from J, and the germline ends sit 17 bases apart. Reading the germline V gene (reference sequence) gives CDR1 LNHDA and CDR2 SQIVND. The receptor comes from a human donor with HPV-associated anogenital cancer. The V and J genes are TRBV19 and TRBJ2-7; no D gene call is confident. This sample was obtained from a patient who underwent chemoradiotherapy. The CDR3 corresponds to CARRLAEPPYEQYF. The nucleotide sequence is TGTGCCAGGAGACTGGCCGAGCCCCCCTACGAGCAGTACTTC.